The source of this TCR beta chain is a study of T cell clonality in common variable immunodeficiency. This clone appeared many times. Its antigen is not known. The read ends 3 residues early relative to the CDR3; the germline J gene fills the gap. Study-wide results and caveats: In common variable immunodeficiency, TCR beta chains reportedly carried fewer deletions and N-nucleotide insertions.

J lost 6 bases, V lost 11 bases, and 10 bases had no gene match. Germline assignment: CDR1 ENHRY and CDR2 SYGVKD. This CDR3 region has 13 residues. The repertoire was sequenced with immunoSEQ multiplex PCR; TCRdb's copy has only in-frame clones and lacks some. Singletons are absent from the sample, which has approximately 81,000 clones. The origin of this receptor is a person aged 18-70 years in good health. The sequenced sample was peripheral blood mononuclear cells. The rearrangement links TRBV10-3 to TRBJ1-1; 9 nucleotides align to TRBD1. CDR3 bases read: TGTGCCGTAGGGGACAGGGTCACGGCTGAA. It yields the protein CAVGDRVTAE. The full CDR3 protein is CAVGDRVTAEAFF.